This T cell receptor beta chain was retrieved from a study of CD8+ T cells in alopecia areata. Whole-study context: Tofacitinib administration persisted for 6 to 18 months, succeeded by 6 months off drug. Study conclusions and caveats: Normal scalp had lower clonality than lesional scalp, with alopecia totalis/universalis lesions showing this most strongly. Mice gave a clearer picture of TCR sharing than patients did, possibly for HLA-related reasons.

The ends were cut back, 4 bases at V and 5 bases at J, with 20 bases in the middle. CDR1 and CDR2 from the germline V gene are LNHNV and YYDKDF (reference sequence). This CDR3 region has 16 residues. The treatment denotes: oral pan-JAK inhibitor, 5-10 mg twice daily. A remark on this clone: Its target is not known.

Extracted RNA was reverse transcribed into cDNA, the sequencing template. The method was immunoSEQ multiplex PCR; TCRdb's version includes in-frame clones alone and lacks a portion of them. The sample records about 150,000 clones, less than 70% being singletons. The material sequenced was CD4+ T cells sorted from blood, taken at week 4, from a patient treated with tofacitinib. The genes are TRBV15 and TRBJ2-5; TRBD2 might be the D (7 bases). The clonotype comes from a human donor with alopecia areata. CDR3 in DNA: TGTGCCACCAGCAAAGGGGAAAGGGGGACTACTGAGACCCAGTACTTC. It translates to CATSKGERGTTETQYF. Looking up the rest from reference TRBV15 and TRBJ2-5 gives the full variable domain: DAMVIQNPRYQVTQFGKPVTLSCSQTLNHNVMYWYQQKSSQAPKLLFHYYDKDFNNEADTPDNFQSRRPNTSFCFLDIRSPGLGDTAMYLCATSKGERGTTETQYFGPGTRLLVL.